The clone carrying this T cell receptor beta chain was counted a few times. The target antigen is unknown. Tagging with unique molecular identifiers was a feature of the TCR beta cDNA libraries. TCRdb itself ran the PCR reads through MiXCR, one entry per CDR3 protein. The data contain 430,000 or so distinct CDR3 sequences, 30% to 45% of them singletons. The data originate from a study of post-analysis software for immune sequencing data. Study results and limitations: Same-batch preparations were strongly co-clustered by F measure. Patients had higher frequencies than controls of a few TRBV segments, including TRBV5-6, TRBV5-1 and TRBV20-1. The study found significantly lower normalized Chao1 diversity in multiple sclerosis patients than in controls.

V trimming: 1 base; J trimming: 3 bases; junction bases outside the gene matches: 2. The length of the CDR3 is 14 residues. The rearrangement links TRBV12-3 or TRBV12-4 to TRBJ1-1; 7 bases map to TRBD1. The specimen sequenced was blood. The receptor was derived from a girl aged 2-10 years with multiple sclerosis. The DNA for the CDR3 is TGTGCCAGCAGTTTAGAGGGGACAGACACTGAAGCTTTCTTT. Encoded protein: CASSLEGTDTEAFF.